This passage covers 28 T cell receptor beta chains from one sample sequenced in a study of blood T cell repertoires in COVID-19. Only in-frame clones appear in the TCRdb table, and some are missing; sequencing was by immunoSEQ multiplex PCR. The top ten clones hold approximately 1.5% of a sample with 440,000 or so clones, about 88% of them seen once. Input material: peripheral blood. Receptors originate from a woman aged 40 to 49 with COVID-19, enrolled during active disease.

The rearrangement uses TRBV11-2 and TRBJ1-5; TRBD1 is a possible D gene (6 bases). V lost 5 bases to trimming and J lost 6 bases, with 11 bases between them. CDR3 length equals 13 residues. Germline V gene lookup returns CDR1 SGHAT and CDR2 FQNNGV. In DNA form, the CDR3 reads TGTGCCAGCAGCCCAGGGGCGTTTCAGCCCCAGCATTTT. Its translation: CASSPGAFQPQHF.

The J gene is TRBJ2-7, the V gene TRBV6-2 or TRBV6-3, with D maybe TRBD2 (6 bases). The CDR3 runs 13 residues. CDR1 and CDR2 from the germline V gene are MNHEY and SVGEGT. Trimming removed 6 bases at V and 5 bases at J, with 14 bases between. The CDR3 spells CASSRQGGNEQYF. Here the CDR3 DNA reads TGTGCCAGCAGCCGGCAGGGAGGCAACGAGCAGTACTTC.

This chain joins TRBV7-9 and TRBJ2-4, with 12 nucleotides matching TRBD1. CDR1 and CDR2 (germline): SEHNR, FQNEAQ (reference sequence). V lost 4 bases to trimming and J lost 1 base; unmatched junction nucleotides: 5. This CDR3 is built from 17 residues. The CDR3 DNA is TGTGCCAGCAGCTCGGGACAGGGGGCGCAGGCCAAAAACATTCAGTACTTC. Protein product: CASSSGQGAQAKNIQYF. The full variable domain, completed using reference TRBV7-9 and TRBJ2-4, is DTGVSQNPRHKITKRGQNVTFRCDPISEHNRLYWYRQTLGQGPEFLTYFQNEAQLEKSRLLSDRFSAERPKGSFSTLEIQRTEQGDSAMYLCASSSGQGAQAKNIQYFGAGTRLSVL.

The gene calls are TRBV27 and TRBJ1-1; 9 bases map to TRBD1. V gave up 8 bases and J gave up 3 bases; unmatched junction bases: 7. This CDR3 contains 14 residues. Germline V gives CDR1 MNHEY, CDR2 SMNVEV (reference sequence). The CDR3 coding sequence is TGTGCCAGCCGACCTCGGACAGGGGACACTGAAGCTTTCTTT. This encodes CASRPRTGDTEAFF.

The DNA for the CDR3 is TGCGCCAGCAGCCCCTACCAAACGACAGGATCCTACGAGCAGTACTTC. Its protein product is CASSPYQTTGSYEQYF. This chain uses TRBV4-1 with TRBJ2-7; D might be TRBD1 (6 bases). Germline loops: CDR1 MGHRA, CDR2 YSYEKL. V was trimmed by 4 bases and J by 1 base, leaving 17 bases between them. CDR3 length: 16 amino acids.

The V gene is TRBV30, the J gene TRBJ2-7; TRBD1 matches at 10 bases. Trimming cost V 3 bases and J 5 bases; bases outside gene matches: 7. Germline values: CDR1 GTSNPN, CDR2 SVGIG (reference sequence). This CDR3 has 14 amino acids. Here the CDR3 DNA reads TGTGCCTGGAGCCATGGACAGGGGGGAAACGAGCAGTACTTC. Protein sequence: CAWSHGQGGNEQYF.

This clone has just one count. The rearrangement links TRBV10-3 to TRBJ1-1, with D maybe TRBD1 (6 bases). This CDR3 contains 14 residues. V was shortened by 5 bases and J by 1 base, with 11 bases between the two germline ends. Germline-derived CDR1 and CDR2 are ENHRY and SYGVKD. CDR3 residues: CAISPIQGNTEAFF. Written as DNA, the CDR3 is TGTGCCATCAGTCCTATACAGGGGAACACTGAAGCTTTCTTT.

This clone was seen a single time. This sequence joins TRBV28 and TRBJ1-5; D gene unclear. The CDR3 has 14 amino acids. The V and J ends lost 7 bases and 7 bases respectively, with 17 bases between them. Germline CDR1 is MDHEN and CDR2 is SYDVKM. The DNA of the CDR3 is TGTGCCAGCATCCCCTATGGGAGCGGGCAGCCCCAGCATTTT. Its protein product is CASIPYGSGQPQHF.

This clone was detected once. The chain couples TRBV5-1 to TRBJ2-7; maybe TRBD2 (5 bases). Trimming removed 2 bases from V and 11 bases from J, with 17 bases in between. The CDR3 has 13 residues. Germline CDR1 and CDR2: SGHRS and YFSETQ. The CDR3 nucleotides are TGCGCCAGCAGCTTCGACGGACCGGGGTATAAGTACTTC. As protein: CASSFDGPGYKYF. Looking up the rest from reference TRBV5-1 and TRBJ2-7 gives the full variable domain: KAGVTQTPRYLIKTRGQQVTLSCSPISGHRSVSWYQQTPGQGLQFLFEYFSETQRNKGNFPGRFSGRQFSNSRSEMNVSTLELGDSALYLCASSFDGPGYKYFGPGTRLTVT.

The V call is TRBV12-3 or TRBV12-4, the J call TRBJ1-1; D may be TRBD1 (5 bases). This CDR3 region has 13 residues. Trimming took off 5 bases at V and 5 bases at J, with 12 bases between the two ends. The CDR3 loop reads CASSVRTGTEAFF. CDR3 bases: TGTGCCAGCAGTGTGAGAACAGGAACTGAAGCTTTCTTT.

The chain couples TRBV5-1 to TRBJ2-7; 9 bases match TRBD2. The V and J ends lost 10 bases and 1 base, in that order; junction bases with no gene match: 12. Germline V CDR1 and CDR2: SGHRS, YFSETQ. The CDR3 length is 15 residues. The CDR3: CARRGGAGGSYEQYF. In nucleotides, the CDR3 is TGCGCCCGCCGCGGGGGGGCGGGGGGATCCTACGAGCAGTACTTC.

The V gene is TRBV28, the J gene TRBJ2-5, with TRBD1 matching over 7 bases. V dropped 5 bases and J dropped 5; count of bases not matched to a gene: 8. Germline V gives CDR1 MDHEN, CDR2 SYDVKM. This CDR3 contains 14 residues. The CDR3 reads CASSNGQAQETQYF. For the CDR3, the DNA is TGTGCCAGCAGTAACGGACAGGCCCAGGAGACCCAGTACTTC.

The chain has TRBV5-6 and TRBJ2-3; D is possibly TRBD2 (5 bases). The CDR3 is 16 amino acids. Germline CDR1 SGHDT, CDR2 YYEEEE. V was cut by 2 bases and J by 6 bases, with 19 bases left in between. The CDR3 loop is CASSFGGSPQMDTQYF. CDR3 nucleotides: TGTGCCAGCAGCTTCGGAGGTTCCCCACAAATGGATACGCAGTATTTT.

Here the CDR3 reads CASSLLTGEAFF. In DNA form, the CDR3 reads TGTGCCAGCAGTTTATTGACAGGTGAAGCTTTCTTT. The chain combines TRBV28 with TRBJ1-1, with D maybe TRBD1 (6 bases). The CDR3 is 12 amino acids. From germline, CDR1 is MDHEN and CDR2 SYDVKM. V lost 1 base and J 7 bases, leaving 7 bases between the germline ends.

This chain joins TRBV2 and TRBJ2-7; 8 bases line up with TRBD1. The CDR3 runs 14 residues. The V gene end was trimmed by 6 bases and the J gene end by 0 bases; junction bases not matched to a gene: 4. Germline values: CDR1 SNHLY, CDR2 FYNNEI. CDR3 bases: TGTGCCAGCAGATGGGACAGGACCTCCTACGAGCAGTACTTC. The encoded protein is CASRWDRTSYEQYF.

The chain links TRBV19 to TRBJ2-4; tentative D call: TRBD2 (6 bases). This CDR3 region has 16 residues. V gave up 6 bases and J gave up 0 bases, with 15 bases separating them. Germline CDR1 LNHDA, CDR2 SQIVND (reference sequence). The CDR3 is CASSQRAGLAKNIQYF. In DNA, the CDR3 is TGTGCCAGTAGCCAAAGGGCGGGGTTAGCCAAAAACATTCAGTACTTC.

This clone is a singleton in its sample. The chain links TRBV28 to TRBJ1-2; TRBD1 is a possible D gene (6 bases). The CDR3 loop spans 12 amino acids. CDR1 is MDHEN, CDR2 SYDVKM, per germline. V shed 5 bases and J shed 4 bases, with 8 bases lying between them. The DNA for the CDR3 is TGTGCCAGCAGTCCGGACAGCTATGGCTACACCTTC. It codes for CASSPDSYGYTF.

V usage is TRBV11-1 and J usage is TRBJ2-5, with D perhaps matching TRBD2 (6 bases). CDR1 and CDR2 (germline): SGHAT, FQDESV (reference sequence). The CDR3 length is 15 residues. V shed 1 base and J shed 5 bases, with 14 bases lying between them. CDR3 bases: TGTGCCAGCAGCTTAGGGGGGAGGATTTTCGAGACCCAGTACTTC. Its translation is CASSLGGRIFETQYF.

This clone was observed a handful of times. The genes are TRBV19 and TRBJ1-1; D is unclear. The CDR3 spans 13 residues. Germline lookup yields CDR1 LNHDA and CDR2 SQIVND (reference sequence). V was cut by 7 bases and J by 1 base, with 10 bases left in between. The CDR3 DNA follows: TGTGCCAGTATAGGAGTTCGGAACACTGAAGCTTTCTTT. Translating gives CASIGVRNTEAFF.

This chain links TRBV7-3 with TRBJ2-5, with TRBD2 matching over 11 bases. The germline V gene encodes CDR1 SGHTA and CDR2 FQGTGA. V lost 6 bases, J lost 5 bases, and 8 bases stayed unmatched. The CDR3 consists of 15 residues. In DNA form, the CDR3 reads TGTGCCAGCAGTCTTAGCGGGAGGGCCCCTGAGACCCAGTACTTC. Amino acids: CASSLSGRAPETQYF.

The chain couples TRBV2 to TRBJ1-4; 7 positions agree with TRBD1. V trimming: 5 bases; J trimming: 0 bases; junction bases outside the gene matches: 6. Germline CDR1 reads SNHLY; CDR2 reads FYNNEI. CDR3 length: 16 amino acids. Here the CDR3 reads CASSRGQRATNEKLFF. The CDR3 DNA follows: TGTGCCAGCAGTAGGGGACAGCGTGCAACTAATGAAAAACTGTTTTTT.

This chain joins TRBV7-2 and TRBJ1-1, with D tentatively TRBD1 (5 bases). Trimming took off 2 bases at V and 4 bases at J, with 11 bases between the two ends. Germline V gene data show CDR1 as SGHTA and CDR2 as FQGNSA. CDR3 size: 14 residues. The CDR3 coding sequence is TGTGCCAGCAGCTTAATGTGGGGCTTCACTGAAGCTTTCTTT. It is translated as CASSLMWGFTEAFF.

This chain joins TRBV28 and TRBJ1-2, with 7 bases fitting TRBD1. After removal of 6 bases from V and 4 bases from J, the junction contained 11 bases not matched to a gene. The germline V gene has CDR1 MDHEN and CDR2 SYDVKM. The length of the CDR3 is 15 residues. The CDR3 DNA follows: TGTGCCAGCAGGACGACTTCCGGGACAGTCTATGGCTACACCTTC. It is translated as CASRTTSGTVYGYTF.

This chain links TRBV7-2 with TRBJ1-1, with D possibly TRBD1 on 6 matching bases. Trimming cost V 5 bases and J 0 bases, with 7 bases left between them. This CDR3 is built from 13 residues. Germline V gene sequence: CDR1 SGHTA, CDR2 FQGNSA. The CDR3 here is CASSRQVNTEAFF. The CDR3 nucleotides are TGTGCCAGCAGCCGACAGGTGAACACTGAAGCTTTCTTT.

This chain links TRBV18 with TRBJ1-1; D is unclear. The V end was cut by 1 base, the J end by 2 bases, with 11 bases between. CDR1 and CDR2 (germline): KGHSH, LQKENI. The CDR3 sequence is 15 residues long. The CDR3 spells CASSPQERVNTEAFF. DNA for the CDR3: TGTGCCAGCTCACCACAAGAGCGGGTTAACACTGAAGCTTTCTTT.

The V gene is TRBV11-2, the J gene TRBJ1-6; 7 positions match TRBD1. V gave up 5 bases and J gave up 8 bases; unmatched junction bases: 3. Germline V CDR1 and CDR2: SGHAT, FQNNGV. The CDR3 extends over 13 amino acids. CDR3 nucleotides: TGTGCCAGCAGCGTCCAGGGGGATTCACCCCTCCACTTT. This sequence encodes CASSVQGDSPLHF.

The chain has TRBV5-1 and TRBJ2-2; unclear D gene. The germline V gene encodes CDR1 SGHRS and CDR2 YFSETQ. Trimming removed 0 bases from V and 5 bases from J, with 17 bases in between. The CDR3 spans 17 residues. As DNA, the CDR3 is TGCGCCAGCAGCTTGGACCCTATCCCCGTGCGAACCGGGGAGCTGTTTTTT. Translated: CASSLDPIPVRTGELFF.

V gene TRBV27 combines with J gene TRBJ1-2; 7 bases are shared with TRBD1. CDR1 and CDR2 from the germline V gene are MNHEY and SMNVEV (reference sequence). After removal of 2 bases from V and 4 bases from J, the junction contained 4 bases not matched to a gene. The CDR3 loop spans 14 amino acids. The CDR3 nucleotides read TGTGCCAGCAGTTTAGCCGGGACAGTCTATGGCTACACCTTC. Translation gives CASSLAGTVYGYTF.